This T cell receptor beta chain was sequenced for a study of blood T cell repertoires in COVID-19. The V and J ends lost 1 base and 3 bases respectively, with 9 bases between them. This CDR3 comprises 14 residues. Germline V CDR1 and CDR2: SGHAT, FQNNGV. The table came from immunoSEQ multiplex PCR; TCRdb's copy has only in-frame clones and leaves some out. The profile covers about 180,000 clones, with approximately 88% appearing a single time and around 1.6% taken by the ten largest. The chain couples TRBV11-2 to TRBJ1-1; D may be TRBD1 (5 bases). Source material: peripheral blood. This receptor was taken from a woman aged 50 to 65 with acute or convalescent COVID-19. The CDR3 spells CASSLVGGDTEAFF. In nucleotides, the CDR3 is TGTGCCAGCAGCTTAGTGGGGGGAGACACTGAAGCTTTCTTT.